These 13 T cell receptor beta chains share one sample of origin, sequenced in a study of blood T cell repertoires in COVID-19. Clones were sequenced by immunoSEQ multiplex PCR, and TCRdb holds only the in-frame ones, with some missing. The table records under 200,000 clones, approximately 87% of them present only once. Material for sequencing was peripheral blood. These receptors originate from a man in his late teens or twenties with active or convalescent COVID-19.

The chain uses TRBV23-1 and TRBJ1-2; D uncertain. TRBV23-1 has ORF status, its function being uncertain. This CDR3 spans 15 amino acids. The ends were cut back, 6 bases at V and 0 bases at J, with 14 bases in the middle. Written as DNA, the CDR3 is TGCGCCAGCAGACCCGCTGTAGGAGCTAACTATGGCTACACCTTC. It encodes CASRPAVGANYGYTF.

V is TRBV28 and J is TRBJ2-1; TRBD1 matches at 12 bases. The CDR3 is 19 amino acids. The V and J ends lost 4 bases and 1 base, in that order; junction bases with no gene match: 11. CDR1 is MDHEN and CDR2 is SYDVKM in the germline V gene. The DNA for the CDR3 is TGTGCCAGCAGTTGGGGACAGGGGGCGATTGGGGGATCCTACAATGAGCAGTTCTTC. Translated: CASSWGQGAIGGSYNEQFF.

This sequence joins TRBV27 and TRBJ2-1, with TRBD2 matching 7 bases. The CDR3 length is 15 residues. Germline lookup yields CDR1 MNHEY and CDR2 SMNVEV (reference sequence). The J segment lost 2 bases and the V segment lost 5 bases, leaving 6 bases of the junction unmatched. CDR3 in DNA: TGTGCCAGCAGTCCGATGACTAGCCCCTACAATGAGCAGTTCTTC. Translation: CASSPMTSPYNEQFF.

The V gene is TRBV7-9, the J gene TRBJ2-7; D perhaps matches TRBD2 (5 bases). Germline assignment: CDR1 SEHNR and CDR2 FQNEAQ (reference sequence). Trimming left V 3 bases short and J 3 bases short, with 6 bases between. The CDR3 contains 12 residues. In nucleotides, the CDR3 is TGTGCCAGCAGCTTTGAGGGCTACGAGCAGTACTTC. This translates into CASSFEGYEQYF.

V gene TRBV7-6 combines with J gene TRBJ2-5; 8 bases agree with TRBD2. CDR3 length: 18 amino acids. V lost 3 bases to trimming and J lost 1 base; unmatched junction nucleotides: 13. Germline assignment: CDR1 SGHVS and CDR2 FNYEAQ. The CDR3 reads CASSLGRRRTSSQETQYF. The CDR3 DNA sequence: TGTGCCAGCAGCTTGGGTCGGCGCCGGACTAGCAGCCAAGAGACCCAGTACTTC.

The J gene is TRBJ1-2, the V gene TRBV28; TRBD1 might be the D (5 bases). From germline, CDR1 is MDHEN and CDR2 SYDVKM. Trimming removed 4 bases from V and 7 bases from J, with 13 bases in between. The CDR3 sequence is 13 residues long. CDR3 amino acids: CASSSGNRFGYTF. The CDR3 bases are TGTGCCAGCAGTTCAGGGAATAGGTTTGGCTACACCTTC.

The chain uses TRBV7-2 and TRBJ1-2, with no clear D. Germline CDR1 is SGHTA and CDR2 is FQGNSA. Trimming cost V 2 bases and J 6 bases, with 10 bases left between them. The CDR3 loop spans 13 amino acids. CDR3 region: CASSLSREDGYTF. Here the CDR3 DNA reads TGTGCCAGCAGCTTAAGCCGGGAAGATGGCTACACCTTC.

This clone was observed once. This chain joins TRBV6-5 and TRBJ2-3, with 10 bases identical to TRBD1. Germline lookup yields CDR1 MNHEY and CDR2 SVGAGI. Germline trimming cut 7 bases from V and 4 bases from J; bases unmatched to any gene: 5. The CDR3 is 14 amino acids. The CDR3 region is CASTRQGAADTQYF. CDR3 DNA: TGTGCCAGCACCCGACAGGGGGCCGCAGATACGCAGTATTTT.

This clone showed up just a few times. The CDR3 sequence is CASSYQGAYSPLHF. CDR3 coding DNA: TGTGCCAGCAGCTATCAGGGGGCTTACTCACCCCTCCACTTT. The rearrangement joins TRBV28 to TRBJ1-6; TRBD1 aligns across 8 bases. Germline assignment: CDR1 MDHEN and CDR2 SYDVKM. CDR3 length: 14 amino acids. V lost 6 bases, J lost 10 bases, and 8 bases stayed unmatched.

This chain joins TRBV27 and TRBJ1-6; perhaps TRBD1 as D (6 bases). CDR3 length: 15 residues. The germline V gene has CDR1 MNHEY and CDR2 SMNVEV (reference sequence). V dropped 0 bases and J dropped 9 bases, with 12 bases sitting between them. As DNA, the CDR3 is TGTGCCAGCAGTTTATCGGCAGGGGTTGGTTCACCCCTCCACTTT. It encodes CASSLSAGVGSPLHF.

V usage is TRBV2 and J usage is TRBJ2-7, with 9 bases fitting TRBD2. CDR3 length equals 15 residues. Unmatched junction bases numbered 6, after V lost 3 bases and J lost 3 bases. Germline V CDR1 and CDR2: SNHLY, FYNNEI. CDR3 coding DNA: TGTGCCAGCAGTGAGTCTAGCGGGGCCTACTACGAGCAGTACTTC. Its translation: CASSESSGAYYEQYF. Supplemented by reference TRBV2 and TRBJ2-7, the full variable domain reads EPEVTQTPSHQVTQMGQEVILRCVPISNHLYFYWYRQILGQKVEFLVSFYNNEISEKSEIFDDQFSVERPDGSNFTLKIRSTKLEDSAMYFCASSESSGAYYEQYFGPGTRLTVT.

The chain uses TRBV19 and TRBJ1-5; TRBD1 is a possible D gene (5 bases). Trimming removed 9 bases from V and 0 bases from J, with 15 bases in between. CDR1 is LNHDA and CDR2 is SQIVND in the germline V gene (reference sequence). The CDR3 runs 15 residues. CDR3 sequence: CASLTVDNSNQPQHF. The CDR3 nucleotides read TGTGCCAGCTTGACAGTAGACAATAGCAATCAGCCCCAGCATTTT.

The chain employs TRBV10-3 and TRBJ1-2, with 7 bases lining up with TRBD1. Germline trimming cut 0 bases from V and 8 bases from J; bases unmatched to any gene: 9. Germline CDR1 is ENHRY and CDR2 is SYGVKD. CDR3 length: 15 residues. CDR3: CAISESRTGLGGYTF. In DNA, the CDR3 is TGTGCCATCAGTGAGTCCCGGACAGGCCTTGGGGGCTACACCTTC.